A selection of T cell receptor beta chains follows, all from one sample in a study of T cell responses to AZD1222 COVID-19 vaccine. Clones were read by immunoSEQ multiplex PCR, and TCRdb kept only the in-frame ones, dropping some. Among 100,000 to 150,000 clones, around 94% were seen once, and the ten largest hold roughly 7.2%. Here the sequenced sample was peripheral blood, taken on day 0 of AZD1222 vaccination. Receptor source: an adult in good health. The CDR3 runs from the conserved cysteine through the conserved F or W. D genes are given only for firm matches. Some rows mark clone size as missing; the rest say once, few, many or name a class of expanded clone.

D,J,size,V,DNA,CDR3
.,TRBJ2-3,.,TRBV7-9,TGTGCCAGCAGCCGCTATTACAGGGACCAATCTAGCACAGATACGCAGTATTTT,CASSRYYRDQSSTDTQYF
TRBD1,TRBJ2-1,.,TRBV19,TGTGCCAGTAGGGCACCGGGACAGGGGGTTAATGAGCAGTTCTTC,CASRAPGQGVNEQFF
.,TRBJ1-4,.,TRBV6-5,TGTGCCAGCCAGGGAGCAACTAATGAAAAACTGTTTTTT,CASQGATNEKLFF
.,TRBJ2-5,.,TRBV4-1,TGCGCCAGCAGCCCTGGCGACAGAAGCGGGCTTGAGACCCAGTACTTC,CASSPGDRSGLETQYF
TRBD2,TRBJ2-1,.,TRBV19,TGTGCCAGTAAGGGACTAGCGTCAAGGGGATCCCACAATGAGCAGTTCTTC,CASKGLASRGSHNEQFF
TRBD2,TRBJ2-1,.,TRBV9,TGTGCCAGCAGCGTAGGGGGTAGCGGGCCGAGCTCCTACAATGAGCAGTTCTTC,CASSVGGSGPSSYNEQFF
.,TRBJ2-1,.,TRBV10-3,TGTGCCATCAGTGACGGTCCGCGGCAGTTCTTC,CAISDGPRQFF
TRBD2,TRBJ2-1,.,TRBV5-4,TGTGCCAGCAGCATACCTCTAGCGGGAGCCGATGAGCAGTTCTTC,CASSIPLAGADEQFF
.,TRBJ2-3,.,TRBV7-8,TGTGCCAGCAGCTTAGCGGTTTTGTGGGATACGCAGTATTTT,CASSLAVLWDTQYF
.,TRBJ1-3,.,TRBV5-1,TGCGCCAGCAGTTTAGAGTTGAGGAGGGGCAGCTCAGCCCACTCTGGAAACACCATATATTTT,CASSLELRRGSSAHSGNTIYF
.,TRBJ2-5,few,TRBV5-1,TGCGCCAGCAGCTTGACTAGCCGGGAGACCCAGTACTTC,CASSLTSRETQYF
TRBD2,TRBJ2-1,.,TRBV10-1,TGCGCCAGCGGACCCAGCGGGAGAGTGAATGAGCAGTTCTTC,CASGPSGRVNEQFF
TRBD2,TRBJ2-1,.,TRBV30,TGTGCCTGGAGTGTAACTAGCGGGAGGGCGTGGGGTAGAAATGAGCAGTTCTTC,CAWSVTSGRAWGRNEQFF
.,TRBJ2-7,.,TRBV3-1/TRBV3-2,TGTGCCAGCAGAGCAGGGGGGGCCTACGAGCAGTACTTC,CASRAGGAYEQYF
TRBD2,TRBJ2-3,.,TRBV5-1,TGCGCCAGCAATAGCGGGAGGGGTAGCACAGATACGCAGTATTTT,CASNSGRGSTDTQYF
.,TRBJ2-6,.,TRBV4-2,TGTGCCAGCAGCACCTCCGGCAGGGTTCTTTCTGGGGCCAACGTCCTGACTTTC,CASSTSGRVLSGANVLTF